The rows below give T cell receptor beta chains drawn from one sample of a study of T cell repertoires in cytomegalovirus infection. TCRdb reanalysed the reads using MiXCR and keeps one entry per CDR3 protein. The data hold roughly 760,000 distinct CDR3 sequences, with 35% observed a single time. Sequencing used PBMCs. These receptors were taken from a human donor in good health (CMV status not recorded). Some clones in this sample may be carry-over from other donors' samples. Each CDR3 is given with its conserved first and last residue. A D gene is named only where the DNA matches it firmly. Clone size is shown for a subset of rows, as once, few, many or a class of expanded clone.

D,size,V,J,CDR3,DNA
NA,NA,TRBV7-6,TRBJ2-3,CASSPRPVRNTQYF,TGTGCCAGCAGCCCGCGTCCTGTCAGGAATACGCAGTATTTT
TRBD1,few,TRBV19,TRBJ1-6,CASTPQGPQRPLHF,TGTGCCAGTACCCCACAGGGGCCGCAAAGACCCCTCCACTTT
NA,NA,TRBV29-1,TRBJ2-7,CSVETEIPYEQYF,TGCAGCGTTGAAACGGAAATTCCCTACGAGCAGTACTTC
TRBD1,once,TRBV12-3/TRBV12-4,TRBJ1-5,CANSPPRGQGGNQPQHF,TGTGCCAACAGCCCCCCCCGGGGACAGGGGGGCAATCAGCCCCAGCATTTT
NA,NA,TRBV6-1,TRBJ2-5,CASRTGGQETQYF,TGTGCCAGCAGAACCGGGGGACAAGAGACCCAGTACTTC
NA,few,TRBV6-6,TRBJ2-7,CASSYLRSYEQYF,TGTGCCAGCAGTTATCTTAGGTCCTACGAGCAGTACTTC
NA,few,TRBV7-9,TRBJ2-1,CASSWGVSSYNEQFF,TGTGCCAGCAGCTGGGGGGTAAGCTCCTACAATGAGCAGTTCTTC
NA,NA,TRBV20-1,TRBJ2-5,CSASSLRAGGTQYF,TGCAGTGCTAGCTCATTGAGAGCCGGAGGGACCCAGTACTTC
NA,NA,TRBV7-8,TRBJ1-3,CASILASDSGNTIYW,TGTGCCAGCATCTTGGCGAGTGACTCTGGAAACACCATATATTGG
TRBD2,few,TRBV7-6,TRBJ2-5,CASSLGLALLQETQYF,TGTGCCAGCAGCTTAGGACTAGCGCTCCTCCAAGAGACCCAGTACTTC
NA,NA,TRBV12-3/TRBV12-4,TRBJ1-2,CASSIRHGYTF,TGTGCCAGCAGTATCCGGCATGGCTACACCTTC
NA,NA,TRBV6-2/TRBV6-3,TRBJ2-5,CASTPYGRRDQETQYF,TGTGCCAGCACCCCTTATGGTAGAAGGGATCAAGAGACCCAGTACTTC
TRBD2,NA,TRBV12-3/TRBV12-4,TRBJ2-3,CASSLGLAGQYF,TGTGCCAGCAGCCTAGGACTAGCGGGGCAGTATTTT
NA,many,TRBV7-8,TRBJ2-7,CASRSGPNPYEQYF,TGTGCCAGCAGATCCGGGCCCAACCCCTACGAGCAGTACTTC
NA,many,TRBV12-3/TRBV12-4,TRBJ1-5,CASSLAVGGRNQPQHF,TGTGCCAGCAGTTTGGCAGTAGGGGGGCGGAATCAGCCCCAGCATTTT
TRBD2,NA,TRBV7-2,TRBJ2-5,CASSLVERLADVGSRQQETQYF,TGTGCCAGCAGCTTAGTAGAGCGGCTAGCGGACGTCGGCTCCCGACAACAAGAGACCCAGTACTTC
NA,NA,TRBV12-3/TRBV12-4,TRBJ2-2,CASRTDVNTGELFF,TGTGCCAGCAGAACCGACGTGAACACCGGGGAGCTGTTTTTT
NA,NA,TRBV20-1,TRBJ1-4,CSARDSGQNEKLFF,TGCAGTGCTAGAGATTCTGGACAGAATGAAAAACTGTTTTTT
NA,NA,TRBV19,TRBJ2-1,CASSTRLRNNEQFF,TGTGCCAGTAGTACCCGCCTTAGGAACAATGAGCAGTTCTTC
TRBD1,few,TRBV5-1,TRBJ1-1,CASSLVHRGDMNTEAFF,TGCGCCAGCAGCTTGGTGCACAGGGGCGATATGAACACTGAAGCTTTCTTT
TRBD2,few,TRBV12-3/TRBV12-4,TRBJ2-1,CASSLLAGGVNEQFF,TGTGCCAGCAGCCTGCTAGCGGGAGGTGTCAATGAGCAGTTCTTC
NA,few,TRBV7-2,TRBJ2-7,CASSRNFPYEQYF,TGTGCCAGCAGCCGTAATTTCCCCTACGAGCAGTACTTC